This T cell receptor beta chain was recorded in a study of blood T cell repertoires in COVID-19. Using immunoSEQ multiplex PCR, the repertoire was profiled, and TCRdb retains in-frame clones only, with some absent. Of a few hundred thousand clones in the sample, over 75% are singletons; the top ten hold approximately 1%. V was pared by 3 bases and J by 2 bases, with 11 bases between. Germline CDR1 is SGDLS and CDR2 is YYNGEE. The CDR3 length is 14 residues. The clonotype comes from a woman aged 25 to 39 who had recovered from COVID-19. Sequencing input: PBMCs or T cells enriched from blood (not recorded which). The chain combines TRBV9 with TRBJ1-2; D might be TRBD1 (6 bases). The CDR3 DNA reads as TGTGCCAGCAGCGCGGGGGGCTCCAACTATGGCTACACCTTC. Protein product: CASSAGGSNYGYTF.